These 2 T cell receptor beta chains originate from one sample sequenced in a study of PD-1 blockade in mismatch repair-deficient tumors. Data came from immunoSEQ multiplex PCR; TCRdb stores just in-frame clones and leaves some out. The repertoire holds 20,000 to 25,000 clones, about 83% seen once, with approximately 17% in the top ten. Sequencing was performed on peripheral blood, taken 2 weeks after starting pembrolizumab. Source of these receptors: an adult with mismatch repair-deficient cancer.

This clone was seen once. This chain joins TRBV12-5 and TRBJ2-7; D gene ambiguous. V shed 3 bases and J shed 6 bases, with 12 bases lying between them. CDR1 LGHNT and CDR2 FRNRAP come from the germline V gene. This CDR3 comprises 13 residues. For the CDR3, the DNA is TGTGCTAGTGGTTTCGGTTACCCTAGCGAGCAGTACTTC. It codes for CASGFGYPSEQYF.

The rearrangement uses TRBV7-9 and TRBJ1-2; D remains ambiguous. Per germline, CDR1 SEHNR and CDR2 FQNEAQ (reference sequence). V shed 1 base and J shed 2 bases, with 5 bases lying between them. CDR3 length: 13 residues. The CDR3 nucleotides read TGTGCCAGCAGCTTAGGAGGGAACTATGGCTACACCTTC. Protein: CASSLGGNYGYTF.